Below, 28 T cell receptor beta chains from the same sample are listed, as sequenced in a study of identical twins. Each CDR3 protein is one row after TCRdb ran MiXCR on the 5' RACE reads. The sample comprises roughly 630,000 distinct CDR3 sequences, about 7% of which are singletons, and 1.6% rests with the top ten. This sample also appeared in a second study, on yellow fever vaccine responses in identical twins.

Sequencing was carried out using PBMCs. These receptors were taken from a young woman in good health.

The table lists this clonotype with many counts. The chain employs TRBV12-3 or TRBV12-4 and TRBJ2-1; D is unresolved. Trimming pared 5 bases from V and 8 bases from J, leaving 4 bases between. The CDR3 is made up of 10 amino acids. The CDR3, as DNA: TGTGCCAGCAGTCTATATGAGCAGTTCTTC. Its protein is CASSLYEQFF.

The chain is built from TRBV6-1 and TRBJ2-3; D may be TRBD2 (6 bases). The CDR3 runs to 15 residues. Germline V gene lookup returns CDR1 MNHNS and CDR2 SASEGT. Trimming stripped 7 bases from V and 1 base from J, with 15 bases between. CDR3 sequence: CASKDGSAGTDTQYF. The CDR3 DNA is TGTGCCAGCAAGGACGGGAGTGCGGGCACAGATACGCAGTATTTT.

CDR3 protein: CSALRTGSYEQYF. The CDR3 nucleotides read TGCAGTGCTCTAAGGACAGGGAGCTACGAGCAGTACTTC. The V call is TRBV20-1, the J call TRBJ2-7; 8 bases fit TRBD1. The CDR3 totals 13 residues. J gave up 3 bases and V 5 bases, and 6 bases lay outside the gene matches. Germline V gene data show CDR1 as DFQATT and CDR2 as SNEGSKA (reference sequence).

The chain recombines TRBV4-2 with TRBJ1-5; the match to TRBD1 covers 7 bases. The CDR3 runs to 15 residues. Germline CDR1 and CDR2: LGHNA and YNFKEQ. The junction had 8 bases not matched to a gene; V was cut back by 3 bases and J by 6 bases. The CDR3 reads CASSQAQGEPQPQHF. CDR3 sequence (DNA): TGTGCCAGCAGCCAGGCCCAGGGGGAACCTCAGCCCCAGCATTTT.

This clonotype has a count of ten or more. This chain uses TRBV9 with TRBJ2-2; 7 nucleotides align to TRBD2. Germline V lookup: CDR1 SGDLS, CDR2 YYNGEE. Trimming took 5 bases from V and 0 from J; bases not matched to a gene: 4. CDR3 size: 15 residues. This CDR3 reads CASSGGETNTGELFF. CDR3 nucleotides: TGTGCCAGCAGTGGGGGGGAGACGAACACCGGGGAGCTGTTTTTT. Full variable domain (missing parts from reference TRBV9 and TRBJ2-2): DSGVTQTPKHLITATGQRVTLRCSPRSGDLSVYWYQQSLDQGLQFLIQYYNGEERAKGNILERFSAQQFPDLHSELNLSSLELGDSALYFCASSGGETNTGELFFGEGSRLTVL.

The chain joins TRBV7-9 to TRBJ1-2, with a possible D match to TRBD1 (5 bases). V lost 5 bases to trimming and J lost 0 bases, with 10 bases between them. CDR1 is SEHNR and CDR2 is FQNEAQ in the germline V gene (reference sequence). This CDR3 contains 14 residues. CDR3 residues: CASSAGPANYGYTF. CDR3 nucleotides: TGTGCCAGCAGCGCGGGGCCGGCTAACTATGGCTACACCTTC.

With regard to this clonotype: This may be a read error: a much more frequent sequence differs by one nucleotide. The V call is TRBV5-5, the J call TRBJ1-1; no reliable D call. Germline V gives CDR1 SGHKS, CDR2 YYEKEE (reference sequence). V was clipped by 7 bases and J by 1 base, with 8 bases between them. The CDR3 is made up of 12 amino acids. CDR3 amino acids: CASGRENTEAFF. CDR3 DNA sequence: TGTGCCAGCGGGAGGGAGAACACTGAAGCTTTCTTT.

This clonotype turned up a few times. This chain uses TRBV6-1 with TRBJ2-1; 8 nucleotides align to TRBD2. CDR3 size: 16 residues. Trimming cost V 4 bases and J 5 bases; bases outside gene matches: 10. From germline, CDR1 is MNHNS and CDR2 SASEGT. CDR3 residues: CASSAGLAGGDNEQFF. The CDR3 region has the DNA TGTGCCAGCAGTGCAGGACTAGCTGGTGGCGACAATGAGCAGTTCTTC.

In this sample, this clonotype turned up many times. V gene TRBV5-1 combines with J gene TRBJ1-1; D is uncertain. CDR3 length equals 13 residues. V lost 1 base to trimming and J lost 4 bases, with 8 bases between them. Germline values: CDR1 SGHRS, CDR2 YFSETQ. The CDR3 region is CASSLMGSTEAFF. The DNA for the CDR3 is TGCGCCAGCAGCTTGATGGGCTCCACTGAAGCTTTCTTT.

This clonotype has a count of ten or more. This sequence joins TRBV12-3 or TRBV12-4 and TRBJ1-4; perhaps TRBD1 as D (5 bases). The CDR3 consists of 15 residues. V was clipped by 3 bases and J by 2 bases, with 10 bases between them. The CDR3 nucleotides are TGTGCCAGCAGTTTGTTCGGGGGTACTAATGAAAAACTGTTTTTT. This codes for CASSLFGGTNEKLFF.

This clonotype occurred many times. V usage is TRBV20-1 and J usage is TRBJ1-3; tentatively, D is TRBD1 (5 bases). In germline, CDR1 is DFQATT, CDR2 SNEGSKA (reference sequence). The V end was cut by 1 base, the J end by 7 bases, with 17 bases between. There are 15 residues in the CDR3. The CDR3 spells CSARADGRDGNTIYF. For the CDR3, the DNA is TGCAGTGCTAGAGCCGACGGCAGGGATGGCAACACCATATATTTT.

This clonotype has a count of ten or more. This chain links TRBV3-1 with TRBJ1-6; TRBD1 is a possible D gene (5 bases). Trimming left V 8 bases short and J 6 bases short, with 11 bases between. CDR1 is LGHDT, CDR2 YNNKEL, per germline (reference sequence). This CDR3 contains 13 residues. CDR3 amino acids: CASSAGVNSPLHF. The CDR3 region has the DNA TGTGCCAGCTCGGCGGGGGTTAATTCACCCCTCCACTTT.

This clonotype occurred many times. V and J are TRBV5-5 and TRBJ2-7; 11 bases match TRBD2. CDR1 and CDR2 from the germline V gene are SGHKS and YYEKEE (reference sequence). The CDR3 is made up of 16 amino acids. Trimming cost V 0 bases and J 0 bases; bases outside gene matches: 2. Here the CDR3 DNA reads TGTGCCAGCAGCTTGGAGGGACTAGCGGACTCCTACGAGCAGTACGTC. Its protein product is CASSLEGLADSYEQYV.

This clonotype has only a few counts. This chain links TRBV7-9 with TRBJ2-1; 9 bases agree with TRBD1. With V trimmed by 5 bases and J by 3 bases, 8 bases remained unmatched. This CDR3 has 16 residues. Germline CDR1 is SEHNR and CDR2 is FQNEAQ (reference sequence). CDR3 amino acids: CASSRGTGIFYNEQFF. CDR3 in DNA: TGTGCCAGCAGCCGAGGGACAGGGATATTCTACAATGAGCAGTTCTTC.

This clonotype was detected ten times or more. This chain joins TRBV10-3 and TRBJ1-5; D gene uncertain. The V gene's germline CDR1 is ENHRY and CDR2 SYGVKD. The CDR3 runs 12 residues. Deletions cut 4 bases from V and 2 bases from J, with 3 bases between. CDR3 bases: TGTGCCATCAGTGGGGGCAATCAGCCCCAGCATTTT. Protein product: CAISGGNQPQHF.

In DNA form, the CDR3 reads TGTGCCACCAGCAGAGATTTACAGGGGATAGCCTCTGGGGCCAACGTCCTGACTTTC. The encoded protein is CATSRDLQGIASGANVLTF. The rearrangement links TRBV15 to TRBJ2-6; 7 bases fit TRBD1. The CDR3 contains 19 residues. Germline CDR1 reads LNHNV; CDR2 reads YYDKDF (reference sequence). V gave up 0 bases and J gave up 0 bases; unmatched junction bases: 8.

This clonotype was picked up many times. J is TRBJ2-7 and V is TRBV12-3 or TRBV12-4; D possibly corresponds to TRBD2 (6 bases). The V end lost 5 bases, the J end lost 2 bases, and 19 bases lay between the germline ends. This CDR3 is built from 16 residues. The CDR3, as DNA: TGTGCCAGCAGTCCAACCCTAGCGTACCAAACCTACGAGCAGTACTTC. This gives the protein CASSPTLAYQTYEQYF.

At least ten counts were recorded for this clonotype. The CDR3 sequence: CASSLGGRDRGREQFF. The CDR3 nucleotides read TGTGCCAGCAGCTTAGGAGGGAGGGACAGGGGTCGTGAGCAGTTCTTC. The chain carries TRBV11-2 and TRBJ2-1, with 10 bases that match TRBD1. The CDR3 consists of 16 residues. Germline CDR1 reads SGHAT; CDR2 reads FQNNGV. The V segment lost 1 base and the J segment 9 bases; nucleotides outside the gene matches: 9.

V and J are TRBV10-3 and TRBJ2-6; 7 bases map to TRBD1. Per the germline V gene, CDR1 is ENHRY and CDR2 is SYGVKD. The ends lost 9 bases at V and 1 base at J; junction bases unmatched: 6. The CDR3 length is 15 residues. CDR3 amino acids: CAITTGPSGANVLTF. In DNA, the CDR3 is TGTGCCATTACGACAGGGCCATCTGGGGCCAACGTCCTGACTTTC.

This clonotype was observed many times. This rearrangement joins TRBV12-3 or TRBV12-4 to TRBJ1-1; D gene ambiguous. V lost 4 bases and J lost 0, with 6 bases in between. The CDR3 spans 13 residues. As DNA, the CDR3 is TGTGCCAGCAGTTCGTCGGTGAACACTGAAGCTTTCTTT. This gives the protein CASSSSVNTEAFF.

This clonotype came up a few times. The chain couples TRBV2 to TRBJ1-1; no definite D call. Germline V gene data show CDR1 as SNHLY and CDR2 as FYNNEI. This CDR3 is built from 14 residues. V was pared by 1 base and J by 6 bases, with 12 bases between. The CDR3, as DNA: TGTGCCAGCAGTGAAGGTAGAGGCAAGTCTGAAGCTTTCTTT. Translating it yields CASSEGRGKSEAFF.

This clonotype has only one observation. The chain is built from TRBV5-4 and TRBJ2-4; no clear D. The V gene's germline CDR1 is SGHNT and CDR2 YYREEE (reference sequence). This CDR3 is built from 17 residues. With 0 bases removed from V and 0 bases from J, the gap between germline ends came to 13 bases. CDR3 bases: TGTGCCAGCAGCTTGGCCGGCGGACCCCTAGCCAAAAACATTCAGTACTTC. Translated: CASSLAGGPLAKNIQYF.

The chain carries TRBV5-1 and TRBJ1-1; D is possibly TRBD1 (6 bases). Trimming cost V 7 bases and J 0 bases, with 10 bases left between them. In germline, CDR1 is SGHRS, CDR2 YFSETQ. The CDR3 extends over 13 amino acids. Here the CDR3 DNA reads TGCGCCAGCGGGGGGGACATGAACACTGAAGCTTTCTTT. Translation: CASGGDMNTEAFF.

This clonotype was seen repeatedly, ten times or more. The gene calls are TRBV29-1 and TRBJ2-3; 7 nucleotides line up with TRBD1. Germline CDR1 and CDR2: SQVTM and ANQGSEA. V was clipped by 7 bases and J by 0 bases; unmatched bases: 7. The CDR3 sequence is 14 residues long. The CDR3: CSADREASTDTQYF. The CDR3 DNA follows: TGCAGCGCCGACAGGGAAGCTAGCACAGATACGCAGTATTTT.

This clonotype was seen a handful of times. V usage is TRBV5-5 and J usage is TRBJ2-7; D tentatively reads TRBD1 or TRBD2 (6 bases each). The CDR3 extends over 16 amino acids. V was clipped by 0 bases and J by 0 bases, with 13 bases between them. Germline values: CDR1 SGHKS, CDR2 YYEKEE (reference sequence). CDR3 amino acids: CASSLAGGASSYEQYV. In nucleotides, the CDR3 is TGTGCCAGCAGCTTGGCCGGGGGCGCCTCCTCCTACGAGCAGTACGTC.

This clonotype showed up many times. V gene TRBV29-1 combines with J gene TRBJ2-3, with TRBD1 matching over 8 bases. The CDR3 covers 14 residues. Germline V gene data show CDR1 as SQVTM and CDR2 as ANQGSEA. The V gene end was trimmed by 3 bases and the J gene end by 5 bases; junction bases not matched to a gene: 7. CDR3 sequence (DNA): TGCAGCGTTGATTCAGGGGGCTACGGAGATACGCAGTATTTT. Its translation: CSVDSGGYGDTQYF.

This chain uses TRBV12-3 or TRBV12-4 with TRBJ2-1; TRBD2 agrees at 8 bases. V lost 8 bases, J lost 0 bases, and 9 bases stayed unmatched. This CDR3 has 16 amino acids. CDR3 in amino acids: CASAGGGPSSYNEQFF. As DNA, the CDR3 is TGTGCCAGCGCAGGCGGGGGGCCGAGCTCCTACAATGAGCAGTTCTTC.

This clonotype was counted a few times. Written as DNA, the CDR3 is TGTGCCAGCAGCTTGCTGGGACAGTTCAATCAGCCCCAGCATTTT. Translating gives CASSLLGQFNQPQHF. V usage is TRBV5-5 and J usage is TRBJ1-5; 7 bases map to TRBD1. The CDR3 extends over 15 amino acids. Germline V gene data show CDR1 as SGHKS and CDR2 as YYEKEE (reference sequence). With 1 base clipped from V and 3 bases from J, the junction kept 4 bases outside the gene matches. Based on the CDR3 plus reference TRBV5-5 and TRBJ1-5, the full variable domain is DAGVTQSPTHLIKTRGQQVTLRCSPISGHKSVSWYQQVLGQGPQFIFQYYEKEERGRGNFPDRFSARQFPNYSSELNVNALLLGDSALYLCASSLLGQFNQPQHFGDGTRLSIL.